The entry that follows covers one T cell receptor beta chain sequence. This CDR3 has 14 amino acids. Per the germline V gene, CDR1 is SGHVS and CDR2 is FQNEAQ. V dropped 7 bases and J dropped 5; count of bases not matched to a gene: 7. This sample stems from a study of blood T cell repertoires in COVID-19. Whole-study context: Italy, Spain and the United States were the sources of the convalescent and acute COVID-19 samples.

Libraries were prepared by immunoSEQ multiplex PCR; TCRdb keeps only in-frame clonotypes and omits some of them. The sample holds 95,000 to 100,000 clones; 85% are singletons and the top ten take about 1.8%. The rearrangement links TRBV7-8 to TRBJ1-5; TRBD1 aligns across 8 bases. Specimen: peripheral blood. The sequence came from an older woman with active or convalescent COVID-19. The CDR3, as DNA: TGTGCCAGCAACAATGACAGGGGACATCAGCCCCAGCATTTT. Translated, it gives CASNNDRGHQPQHF.